A single sample is the source of the 17 T cell receptor beta chains below, sequenced in a study of T cell repertoires in cytomegalovirus infection (dated by TCRdb to the late 2010s). These receptors' antigens are unknown. This sample's treatment or condition label indicates: in vitro stimulation with specific CMV peptide epitopes to enrich CMV-specific T cells. Sequencing instrument: Illumina HiSeq 1500. TCRdb handled the public reads itself, with Q25 trimming in fastp and clone calling in MiXCR, and kept productive beta chains. Duplicate CDR3 protein sequences are folded into a single record with the most common DNA and genes. Across this sample there are more than 95,000 distinct CDR3 sequences, with over 25% seen only once. The ten largest make up approximately 50% of the sample. Sample: CD8+ T cells from cultured PBMCs, taken from culture after CMV antigen stimulation. These receptors came from a human donor in good health (CMV status not recorded). Some clones in this sample may be carry-over from other donors' samples.

This clonotype showed up just a few times. The chain couples TRBV12-3 or TRBV12-4 to TRBJ2-1; 8 bases map to TRBD2. The CDR3 spans 14 residues. V dropped 6 bases and J dropped 3; count of bases not matched to a gene: 4. CDR3 nucleotides: TGTGCCAGCAGCCCTAGCGGGTACTACAATGAGCAGTTCTTC. It codes for CASSPSGYYNEQFF.

The J gene is TRBJ2-7, the V gene TRBV11-2; possibly TRBD1 for D (6 bases). Between the trimmed V and J ends, which lost 4 bases and 2 bases, there was a span of 12 bases. This CDR3 spans 14 amino acids. In germline, CDR1 is SGHAT, CDR2 FQNNGV. CDR3 residues: CASSSRGPPYEQYF. The CDR3 DNA is TGTGCCAGCAGCTCCAGGGGCCCCCCCTACGAGCAGTACTTC. The full variable domain, with the rest looked up from reference TRBV11-2 and TRBJ2-7, is EAGVAQSPRYKIIEKRQSVAFWCNPISGHATLYWYQQILGQGPKLLIQFQNNGVVDDSQLPKDRFSAERLKGVDSTLKIQPAKLEDSAVYLCASSSRGPPYEQYFGPGTRLTVT.

This chain uses TRBV5-6 with TRBJ2-7; D unresolved. Germline V gene lookup returns CDR1 SGHDT and CDR2 YYEEEE. This CDR3 spans 15 amino acids. V lost 4 bases and J lost 7, with 21 bases in between. CDR3: CASSNPTRATEEQYF. CDR3 nucleotides: TGTGCCAGCAGCAATCCGACAAGAGCAACGGAGGAGCAGTACTTC.

Many counts were recorded for this clonotype. This sequence joins TRBV7-6 and TRBJ1-1; the D gene is possibly TRBD1 (6 bases). The germline V gene encodes CDR1 SGHVS and CDR2 FNYEAQ. The ends were cut back, 1 base at V and 8 bases at J, with 26 bases in the middle. The CDR3 is made up of 18 amino acids. CDR3 amino acids: CASSLVGFGGAVPGEAFF. As DNA, the CDR3 is TGTGCCAGCAGCTTAGTCGGTTTCGGGGGCGCGGTCCCCGGGGAAGCTTTCTTT.

The chain links TRBV4-1 to TRBJ1-2; D not resolved. Germline V gives CDR1 MGHRA, CDR2 YSYEKL. This CDR3 has 12 residues. Trimming removed 1 base from V and 7 bases from J, with 7 bases in between. For the CDR3, the DNA is TGCGCCAGCAGCCAAGGTACCCTTGGCTACACCTTC. Its translation: CASSQGTLGYTF.

The chain couples TRBV7-2 to TRBJ2-7; D is uncertain. V was clipped by 1 base and J by 2 bases, with 6 bases between them. Germline CDR1 is SGHTA and CDR2 is FQGNSA. CDR3 length: 13 residues. CDR3 DNA sequence: TGTGCCAGCAGCTTAGTCTTCCCCTACGAGCAGTACTTC. This encodes CASSLVFPYEQYF.

This clonotype was recorded many times. The chain joins TRBV6-6 to TRBJ1-3, with 9 bases fitting TRBD1. This CDR3 has 18 residues. Germline V CDR1 and CDR2: MNHNY, SVGAGI (reference sequence). V lost 2 bases to trimming and J lost 0 bases; unmatched junction nucleotides: 8. Written as DNA, the CDR3 is TGTGCCAGCAGTTACGGGGCAAACAGGGGGCCCTCTGGAAACACCATATATTTT. Encoded protein: CASSYGANRGPSGNTIYF.

This clonotype has only a few counts. The rearrangement links TRBV6-2 or TRBV6-3 to TRBJ2-1; 7 bases map to TRBD1. Trimming took 4 bases from V and 9 from J; bases not matched to a gene: 15. This CDR3 region has 16 residues. The germline gives CDR1 MNHEY, CDR2 SVGEGT. The chain's CDR3 is CASSSPTGLRVGEQFF. The CDR3 nucleotides are TGTGCCAGCAGTTCACCGACAGGGCTCCGGGTGGGTGAGCAGTTCTTC.

The gene calls are TRBV10-3 and TRBJ1-1; D possibly corresponds to TRBD1 (5 bases). The CDR3 is made up of 15 amino acids. V lost 10 bases and J 4 bases, leaving 22 bases between the germline ends. Looked up from germline, CDR1 is ENHRY and CDR2 is SYGVKD. The CDR3 DNA follows: TGTGCCACAATGGGGCCGGGGCACCGGGGCACTGAAGCTTTCTTT. Its protein product is CATMGPGHRGTEAFF.

A few counts support this clonotype. The chain joins TRBV7-8 to TRBJ1-2; D is unclear. Trimming stripped 2 bases from V and 0 bases from J, with 10 bases between. Germline loops: CDR1 SGHVS, CDR2 FQNEAQ. This CDR3 comprises 15 residues. CDR3 bases: TGTGCCAGCAGCTTACAAGGCTTCTCTAACTATGGCTACACCTTC. Protein: CASSLQGFSNYGYTF.

The rearrangement joins TRBV7-3 to TRBJ1-2; no clear D gene. With 0 bases removed from V and 6 bases from J, the gap between germline ends came to 11 bases. Germline V CDR1 and CDR2: SGHTA, FQGTGA. The CDR3 covers 14 residues. The CDR3 protein is CASSLTAPSDGYTF. In nucleotides, the CDR3 is TGTGCCAGCAGCTTAACGGCTCCGTCGGATGGCTACACCTTC.

This clonotype has at least ten counts. The chain couples TRBV23-1 to TRBJ2-1; D possibly matches TRBD1 or TRBD2 (5 bases each). TRBV23-1 is an ORF, and what it does is uncertain. This CDR3 is 17 amino acids long. V lost 0 bases and J lost 8, with 20 bases in between. CDR3 sequence: CASSQSRGRRFSYEQFF. For the CDR3, the DNA is TGCGCCAGCAGTCAATCGAGGGGACGTCGATTTTCATATGAGCAGTTCTTC.

This clonotype has only a few counts. The chain links TRBV5-6 to TRBJ1-1; 7 nucleotides line up with TRBD1. The CDR3 consists of 12 residues. V dropped 3 bases and J dropped 8; count of bases not matched to a gene: 4. From germline, CDR1 is SGHDT and CDR2 YYEEEE. CDR3 in amino acids: CASSSPGQEAFF. The CDR3 bases are TGTGCCAGCAGCTCTCCGGGACAGGAAGCTTTCTTT.

The CDR3 DNA reads as TGCGCCAGCAGTGTCCAGGGATCAGGAGAGACCCAGTACTTC. The encoded protein is CASSVQGSGETQYF. The chain has TRBV4-1 and TRBJ2-5, with D perhaps TRBD1 (5 bases). Per germline, CDR1 MGHRA and CDR2 YSYEKL. The CDR3 spans 14 residues. V was shortened by 6 bases and J by 4 bases, with 15 bases between the two germline ends.

This clonotype was detected a few times. The chain has TRBV12-3 or TRBV12-4 and TRBJ2-6; 8 bases align to TRBD1. V was pared by 7 bases and J by 5 bases, with 7 bases of the junction left unmatched. The CDR3 is 15 residues long. CDR3 coding DNA: TGTGCCAGCATCCCTGGACAGGGCTGGGCCAACGTCCTGACTTTC. The encoded protein is CASIPGQGWANVLTF.

In this sample, this clonotype turned up a few times. The V gene is TRBV11-2, the J gene TRBJ2-3, with D hard to call. The CDR3 spans 13 residues. In germline, CDR1 is SGHAT, CDR2 FQNNGV. V lost 7 bases and J 11 bases, leaving 19 bases between the germline ends. CDR3 bases: TGTGCCAGCACCCAATTGGGTGGGCCGCTGCAGTATTTT. This encodes CASTQLGGPLQYF. The entire variable domain, with the rest obtained from reference TRBV11-2 and TRBJ2-3, is as follows: EAGVAQSPRYKIIEKRQSVAFWCNPISGHATLYWYQQILGQGPKLLIQFQNNGVVDDSQLPKDRFSAERLKGVDSTLKIQPAKLEDSAVYLCASTQLGGPLQYFGPGTRLTVL.

This clonotype was counted only a few times. The genes are TRBV12-5 and TRBJ2-5; possible D gene TRBD2, 6 bases. Trimming pared 6 bases from V and 1 base from J, leaving 15 bases between. Germline V gene lookup returns CDR1 LGHNT and CDR2 FRNRAP. The CDR3 is 15 residues long. This CDR3 is CASGPGTSSQETQYF. The CDR3 DNA reads TGTGCTAGTGGCCCGGGGACTTCCTCCCAAGAGACCCAGTACTTC.